This T cell receptor beta chain stems from a study of T cells in localized non-small cell lung cancer. Study-level points and caveats: Tumor samples were not multi-region, leaving intratumor heterogeneity unexcluded. Longer overall survival was seen with higher T cell density measured in blood. A median of 57 clones ranked among the top 100 in tumor appeared in adjacent lung. In uninvolved adjacent lung, T cell clonality reached its highest value, exceeding tumor.

This clone came up many times. Its target is unknown. The protocol was immunoSEQ multiplex PCR, while the TCRdb copy is restricted to in-frame clones and leaves out a portion. The table has 3,300 or so clones, less than 30% seen once; the top ten hold under 20%. This clonotype was sampled from a man between 40 and 69 years old with stage II squamous cell lung carcinoma. The source material was lung tumor tissue, sampled before any cancer treatment.

In DNA form, the CDR3 reads TGTGCCAGCAGCCCAATGTTCACTAGTCGGGATGAGCAGTTCTTC. Its protein is CASSPMFTSRDEQFF. J is TRBJ2-1 and V is TRBV11-3; tentatively, D is TRBD2 (5 bases). The germline V and J ends were trimmed by 5 bases and 8 bases, with 19 bases remaining between them. Germline V gives CDR1 SGHNT, CDR2 YENEEA. This CDR3 region has 15 residues.